Sequencing of this TCR beta chain was carried out in a study of blood T cells in healthy people across ages. This CDR3 spans 14 amino acids. Germline CDR1 SQVTM, CDR2 ANQGSEA. With V trimmed by 6 bases and J by 3 bases, 8 bases remained unmatched. This clonotype was seen a handful of times. Its antigen is not identified. Study conclusions and caveats: Estimates of diversity drawn from one million T cells were considered underestimates. The long-lived group displayed more naive CD4+ cells, plus higher diversity, than the aged donors did.

A second PCR of 7 to 11 cycles used a sample-barcoded 5' primer and a J-beta primer mix. Every cDNA was tagged by a template-switch adaptor with 12 random nucleotides. TCRdb reprocessed the 5' RACE reads via MiXCR and lists one record per CDR3 protein. This sample yields around 900,000 distinct CDR3 sequences, of which just over 50% are seen a single time; about a fifth belongs to the top ten. J is TRBJ2-3 and V is TRBV29-1; 8 bases map to TRBD1. Source material: blood. The receptor was isolated from a woman aged 55-75 years in good health. Written as DNA, the CDR3 is TGCAGCGTGTTGACAGGGGAGTGGACAGATACGCAGTATTTT. Protein sequence: CSVLTGEWTDTQYF.